These T cell receptor beta chains were read from a single sample in a study of graft-versus-host responses after intestinal transplantation. Some clones are missing from TCRdb's copy, which holds only in-frame ones; the method was immunoSEQ multiplex PCR. The sample lists under 25,000 clones; about 89% were seen once. The specimen was bone marrow, collected about 130 days after transplant. Receptors were obtained from a human patient who received an intestinal transplant, so some T cells may come from the graft donor. Each CDR3 is given with its conserved first and last residue. A D gene is named only where the DNA matches it firmly. Rows give clone size only sometimes, using once, few, many, or a class for an expanded clone.

J | V | size | D | CDR3 | DNA
TRBJ2-1 | TRBV28 | . | . | CASSPPSSYNEQFF | TGTGCCAGCAGCCCTCCGAGCTCCTACAATGAGCAGTTCTTC
TRBJ2-7 | TRBV4-1 | medium-sized | . | CASSQQTGTDEQYF | TGCGCCAGCAGCCAACAAACAGGGACTGACGAGCAGTACTTC
TRBJ1-5 | TRBV13 | . | TRBD1 | CASSSRGQGGRHF | TGTGCCAGCAGCTCCCGGGGACAGGGAGGGAGACATTTT
TRBJ1-2 | TRBV27 | . | . | CASSPRRGVAYYGYTF | TGTGCCAGCAGCCCTAGGAGAGGGGTAGCTTACTATGGCTACACCTTC
TRBJ2-3 | TRBV10-1 | . | TRBD1 | CASSEGTGDTDTQYF | TGCGCCAGCAGTGAAGGGACAGGGGATACAGATACGCAGTATTTT
TRBJ1-1 | TRBV11-3 | few | . | CASSPTLRAFF | TGTGCCAGCAGCCCGACCCTGAGGGCTTTCTTT
TRBJ2-2 | TRBV10-3 | once | TRBD2 | CAISGAGGGAGTGELFF | TGTGCCATCAGTGGGGCGGGAGGAGGAGCGGGAACCGGGGAGCTGTTTTTT
TRBJ2-1 | TRBV7-6 | . | TRBD1 | CASSLVGTGPAGSYNEQFF | TGTGCCAGCAGCTTAGTCGGGACAGGGCCGGCGGGCTCCTACAATGAGCAGTTCTTC
TRBJ2-7 | TRBV2 | . | . | CASSEWQIGEQYF | TGTGCCAGCAGTGAATGGCAGATCGGCGAGCAGTACTTC
TRBJ2-5 | TRBV5-1 | few | . | CASSLARTGVGEETQYF | TGCGCCAGCAGCCTGGCGCGCACGGGAGTGGGTGAAGAGACCCAGTACTTC